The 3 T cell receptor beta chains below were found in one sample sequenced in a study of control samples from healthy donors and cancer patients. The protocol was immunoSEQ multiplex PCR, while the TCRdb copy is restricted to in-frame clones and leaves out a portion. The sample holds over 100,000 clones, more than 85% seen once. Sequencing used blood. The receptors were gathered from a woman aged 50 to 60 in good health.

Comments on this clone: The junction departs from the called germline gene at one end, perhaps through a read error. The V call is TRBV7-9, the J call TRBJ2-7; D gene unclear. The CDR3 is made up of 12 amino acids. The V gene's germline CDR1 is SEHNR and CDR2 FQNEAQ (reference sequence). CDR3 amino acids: CASSLDLDPPRF. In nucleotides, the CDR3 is TGTGCCAGCAGCTTAGACTTGGATCCTCCTCGGTTC. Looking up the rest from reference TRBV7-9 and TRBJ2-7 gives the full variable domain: DTGVSQNPRHKITKRGQNVTFRCDPISEHNRLYWYRQTLGQGPEFLTYFQNEAQLEKSRLLSDRFSAERPKGSFSTLEIQRTEQGDSAMYLCASSLDLDPPRFGPGTRLTVT.

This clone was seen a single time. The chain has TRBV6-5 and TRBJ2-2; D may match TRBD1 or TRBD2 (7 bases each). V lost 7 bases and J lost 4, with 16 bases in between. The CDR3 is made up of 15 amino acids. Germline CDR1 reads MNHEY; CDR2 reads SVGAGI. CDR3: CASNWEGAPTGELFF. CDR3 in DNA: TGTGCCAGCAACTGGGAGGGGGCGCCCACCGGGGAGCTGTTTTTT.

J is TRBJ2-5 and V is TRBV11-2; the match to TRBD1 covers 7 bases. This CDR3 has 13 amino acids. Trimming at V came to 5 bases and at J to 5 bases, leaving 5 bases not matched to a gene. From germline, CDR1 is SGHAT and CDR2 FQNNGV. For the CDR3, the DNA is TGTGCCAGCAGCGCTGACAGGGTTGAGACCCAGTACTTC. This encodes CASSADRVETQYF.